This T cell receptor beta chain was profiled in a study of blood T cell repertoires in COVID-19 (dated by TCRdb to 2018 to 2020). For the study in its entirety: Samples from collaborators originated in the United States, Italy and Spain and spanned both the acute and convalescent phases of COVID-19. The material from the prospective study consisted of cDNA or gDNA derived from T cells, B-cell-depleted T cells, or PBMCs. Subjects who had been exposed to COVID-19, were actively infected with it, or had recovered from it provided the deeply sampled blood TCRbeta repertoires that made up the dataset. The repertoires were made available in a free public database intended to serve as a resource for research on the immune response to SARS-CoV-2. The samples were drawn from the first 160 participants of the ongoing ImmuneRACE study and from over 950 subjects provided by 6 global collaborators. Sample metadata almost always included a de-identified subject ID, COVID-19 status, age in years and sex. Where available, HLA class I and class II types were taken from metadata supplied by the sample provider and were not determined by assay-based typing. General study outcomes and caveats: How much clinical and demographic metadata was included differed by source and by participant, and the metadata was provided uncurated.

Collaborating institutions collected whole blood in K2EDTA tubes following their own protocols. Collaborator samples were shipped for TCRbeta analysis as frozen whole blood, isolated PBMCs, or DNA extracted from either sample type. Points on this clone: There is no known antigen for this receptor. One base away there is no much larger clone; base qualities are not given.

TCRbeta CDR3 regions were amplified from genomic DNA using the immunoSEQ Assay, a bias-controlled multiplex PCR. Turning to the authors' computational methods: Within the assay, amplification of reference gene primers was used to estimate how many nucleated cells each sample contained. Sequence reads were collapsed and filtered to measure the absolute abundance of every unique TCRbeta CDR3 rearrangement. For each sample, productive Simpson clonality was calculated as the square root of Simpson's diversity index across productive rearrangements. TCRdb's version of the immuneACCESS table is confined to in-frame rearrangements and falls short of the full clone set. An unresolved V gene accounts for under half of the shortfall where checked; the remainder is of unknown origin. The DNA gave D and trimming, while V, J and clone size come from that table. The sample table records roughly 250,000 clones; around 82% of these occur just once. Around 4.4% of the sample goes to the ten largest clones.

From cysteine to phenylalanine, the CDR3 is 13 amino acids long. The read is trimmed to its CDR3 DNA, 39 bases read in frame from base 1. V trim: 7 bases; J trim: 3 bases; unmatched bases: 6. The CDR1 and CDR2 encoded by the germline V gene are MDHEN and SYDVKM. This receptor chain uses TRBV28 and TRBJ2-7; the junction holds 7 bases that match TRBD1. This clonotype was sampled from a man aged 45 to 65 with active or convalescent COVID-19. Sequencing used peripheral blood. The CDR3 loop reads CASNSGQHYEQYF. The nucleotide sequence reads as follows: TGTGCCAGCAACTCGGGACAGCACTACGAGCAGTACTTC.